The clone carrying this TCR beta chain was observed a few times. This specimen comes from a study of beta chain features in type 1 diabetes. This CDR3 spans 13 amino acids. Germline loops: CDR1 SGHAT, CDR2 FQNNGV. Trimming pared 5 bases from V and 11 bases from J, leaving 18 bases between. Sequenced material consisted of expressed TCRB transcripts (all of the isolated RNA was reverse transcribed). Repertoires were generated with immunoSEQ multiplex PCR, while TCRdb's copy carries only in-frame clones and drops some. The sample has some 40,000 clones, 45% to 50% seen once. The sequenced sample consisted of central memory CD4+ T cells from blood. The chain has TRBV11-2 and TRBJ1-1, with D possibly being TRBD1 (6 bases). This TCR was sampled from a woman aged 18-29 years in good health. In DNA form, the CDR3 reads TGTGCCAGCAGCCCTGACGCAGGGGTTAGGGCTTTCTTT. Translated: CASSPDAGVRAFF.